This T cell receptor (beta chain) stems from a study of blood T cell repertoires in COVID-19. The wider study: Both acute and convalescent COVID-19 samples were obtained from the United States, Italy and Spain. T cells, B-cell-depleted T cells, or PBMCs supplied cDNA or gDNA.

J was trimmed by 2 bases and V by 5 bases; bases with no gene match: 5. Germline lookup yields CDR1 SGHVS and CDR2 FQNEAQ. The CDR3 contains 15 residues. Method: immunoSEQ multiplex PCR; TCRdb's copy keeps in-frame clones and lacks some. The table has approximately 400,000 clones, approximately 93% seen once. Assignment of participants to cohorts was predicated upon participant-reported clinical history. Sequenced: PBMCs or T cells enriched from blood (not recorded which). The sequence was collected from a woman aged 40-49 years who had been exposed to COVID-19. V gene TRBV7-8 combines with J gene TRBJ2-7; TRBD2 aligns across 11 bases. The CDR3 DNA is TGTGCCAGCAGCGCTATGACTAGCGGGGCCTACGAGCAGTACTTC. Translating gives CASSAMTSGAYEQYF.